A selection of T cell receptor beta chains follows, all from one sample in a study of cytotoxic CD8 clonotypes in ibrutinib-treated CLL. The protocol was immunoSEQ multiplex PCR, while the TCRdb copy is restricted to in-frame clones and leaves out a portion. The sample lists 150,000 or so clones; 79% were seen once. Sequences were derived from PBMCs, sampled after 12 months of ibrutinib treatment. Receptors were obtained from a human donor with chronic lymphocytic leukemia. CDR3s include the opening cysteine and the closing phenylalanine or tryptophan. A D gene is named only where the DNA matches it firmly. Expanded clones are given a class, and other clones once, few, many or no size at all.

CDR3 DNA: TGTGCCAGCAGCAACGCCGGGGCCGGGGAGCTGTTTTTT
CDR3 protein: CASSNAGAGELFF
J gene: TRBJ2-2
CDR3 length: 13
clone size: .
V gene: TRBV11-2
D gene: .

CDR3 DNA: TGTGCCAGCAGCCCTAGCGGGCTGGGTTCCTACGAGCAGTACTTC
CDR3 protein: CASSPSGLGSYEQYF
J gene: TRBJ2-7
CDR3 length: 15
clone size: .
V gene: TRBV7-8
D gene: TRBD2

CDR3 DNA: TGCAGCGTTGAAGACAGGACAGGTCCTATGAACACTGAAGCTTTCTTT
CDR3 protein: CSVEDRTGPMNTEAFF
J gene: TRBJ1-1
CDR3 length: 16
clone size: .
V gene: TRBV29-1
D gene: TRBD1

CDR3 DNA: TGTGCCAGTAGTGACCTCTCTGGGGCCAACGTCCTGACTTTC
CDR3 protein: CASSDLSGANVLTF
J gene: TRBJ2-6
CDR3 length: 14
clone size: few
V gene: TRBV19
D gene: .

CDR3 DNA: TGTGCCAGCAGCTTGGACAGGGTCTCCTACGAGCAGTACTTC
CDR3 protein: CASSLDRVSYEQYF
J gene: TRBJ2-7
CDR3 length: 14
clone size: .
V gene: TRBV5-4
D gene: .

CDR3 DNA: TGTGCCAGCAGCTTGGATCCCCCCGGGGAGCTGTTTTTT
CDR3 protein: CASSLDPPGELFF
J gene: TRBJ2-2
CDR3 length: 13
clone size: .
V gene: TRBV5-4
D gene: .

CDR3 DNA: TGTGCCAGCAGTTTATTAGTTCATGAGCAGTTCTTC
CDR3 protein: CASSLLVHEQFF
J gene: TRBJ2-1
CDR3 length: 12
clone size: .
V gene: TRBV28
D gene: .

CDR3 DNA: TGTGCCAGCAGTTGGACAGTCCTTCAACGAGACGAGCAGTACTTC
CDR3 protein: CASSWTVLQRDEQYF
J gene: TRBJ2-7
CDR3 length: 15
clone size: .
V gene: TRBV27
D gene: .

CDR3 DNA: TGTGCCAGCAGCTCAGGAGGTCCTTACGAGCAGTACTTC
CDR3 protein: CASSSGGPYEQYF
J gene: TRBJ2-7
CDR3 length: 13
clone size: few
V gene: TRBV11-2
D gene: .

CDR3 DNA: TGTGCCAGCAGCGTAGCTCCCATTAGCGGGAATCAGTTCTTC
CDR3 protein: CASSVAPISGNQFF
J gene: TRBJ2-1
CDR3 length: 14
clone size: once
V gene: TRBV9
D gene: TRBD2

CDR3 DNA: TGTGCCAGCACGCAGATTGGTGAAGCTTTCTTT
CDR3 protein: CASTQIGEAFF
J gene: TRBJ1-1
CDR3 length: 11
clone size: few
V gene: TRBV28
D gene: .